The next 25 T cell receptor beta chains were all read from a single sample in a study of blood T cell repertoires in COVID-19. Some clones are missing from TCRdb's copy, which holds only in-frame ones; the method was immunoSEQ multiplex PCR. Altogether hundreds of thousands of clones are present, roughly 84% being singletons, with the ten largest covering around 3%. The source material was PBMCs or T cells enriched from blood (not recorded which). These receptors came from a woman aged 30 to 39 who had recovered from COVID-19.

The chain is built from TRBV15 and TRBJ2-7; 7 positions match TRBD1. V dropped 3 bases and J dropped 3; count of bases not matched to a gene: 11. The CDR3 length is 16 residues. Germline lookup yields CDR1 LNHNV and CDR2 YYDKDF (reference sequence). The CDR3 sequence is CATSSYGTDDNYEQYF. As DNA, the CDR3 is TGTGCCACCAGCAGTTACGGGACAGACGACAACTACGAGCAGTACTTC.

V and J are TRBV2 and TRBJ1-2, with no clear D. Germline CDR1 SNHLY, CDR2 FYNNEI. Between the trimmed V and J ends, which lost 5 bases and 2 bases, there was a span of 18 bases. This CDR3 is built from 16 residues. The CDR3 protein is CASSLDPDGVNYGYTF. CDR3 nucleotide sequence: TGTGCCAGCAGTCTTGATCCCGACGGAGTGAACTATGGCTACACCTTC.

V gene TRBV7-9 combines with J gene TRBJ2-3; TRBD2 aligns across 13 bases. V was pared by 4 bases and J by 0 bases, with 4 bases of the junction left unmatched. CDR1 and CDR2 from the germline V gene are SEHNR and FQNEAQ (reference sequence). The CDR3 runs to 17 residues. The CDR3 nucleotides read TGTGCCAGCAGCTCCTGGACTAGCGGGGGTAGCACAGATACGCAGTATTTT. It specifies CASSSWTSGGSTDTQYF. Combining the CDR3 with reference TRBV7-9 and TRBJ2-3 gives the whole variable domain DTGVSQNPRHKITKRGQNVTFRCDPISEHNRLYWYRQTLGQGPEFLTYFQNEAQLEKSRLLSDRFSAERPKGSFSTLEIQRTEQGDSAMYLCASSSWTSGGSTDTQYFGPGTRLTVL.

J is TRBJ1-2 and V is TRBV30, with no clear D. Germline CDR1 reads GTSNPN; CDR2 reads SVGIG (reference sequence). The CDR3 sequence is 11 residues long. Trimming took 0 bases from V and 6 from J, leaving 5 bases between them. The CDR3: CAWSVENGYTF. Written as DNA, the CDR3 is TGTGCCTGGAGTGTAGAGAATGGCTACACCTTC.

The CDR3 reads CASSSDRVGYEQYF. The CDR3 coding sequence is TGCGCCAGCAGCTCGGACAGGGTAGGGTACGAGCAGTACTTC. The chain uses TRBV5-1 and TRBJ2-7; 8 positions agree with TRBD1. V shed 3 bases, J shed 4 bases, and the junction held 6 bases outside the gene matches. CDR3 length equals 14 residues. The germline V gene encodes CDR1 SGHRS and CDR2 YFSETQ.

The chain employs TRBV5-1 and TRBJ1-2; D is perhaps TRBD1 (5 bases). The CDR3 is 16 amino acids. Germline CDR1 SGHRS, CDR2 YFSETQ. The germline V and J ends were trimmed by 0 bases and 1 base, with 13 bases remaining between them. CDR3 amino acids: CASSLDRDRDNYGYTF. For the CDR3, the DNA is TGCGCCAGCAGCTTGGATCGAGACAGAGATAACTATGGCTACACCTTC.

The chain carries TRBV3-1 (or the pseudogene TRBV3-2) and TRBJ2-5; D perhaps matches TRBD2 (5 bases). The CDR3 totals 15 residues. CDR1 LGHDT and CDR2 YNNKEL come from the germline V gene (reference sequence). With 4 bases removed from V and 5 bases from J, the gap between germline ends came to 17 bases. The CDR3 loop reads CASSPVTRAKETQYF. CDR3 in DNA: TGTGCCAGCAGCCCAGTAACGAGGGCCAAGGAGACCCAGTACTTC.

The rearrangement links TRBV19 to TRBJ2-1, with TRBD2 matching 7 bases. J gave up 2 bases and V 7 bases, and 5 bases lay outside the gene matches. Germline V CDR1 and CDR2: LNHDA, SQIVND (reference sequence). The CDR3 runs 14 residues. CDR3 bases: TGTGCCAGTAATCCGGGGGGAACCTACAATGAGCAGTTCTTC. It yields the protein CASNPGGTYNEQFF.

The chain joins TRBV30 to TRBJ1-5; the D is unclear. The CDR3 spans 16 residues. Trimming shortened V by 3 bases and J by 2 bases, and 17 bases separated the two germline ends. CDR1 is GTSNPN, CDR2 SVGIG, per germline (reference sequence). The CDR3 is CAWSQKGVEGNQPQHF. The CDR3 nucleotides are TGTGCCTGGAGCCAAAAGGGCGTGGAGGGCAATCAGCCCCAGCATTTT.

The chain's CDR3 is CASTTGALASGNTIYF. The CDR3 DNA follows: TGCGCCAGCACAACTGGGGCCCTTGCGTCTGGAAACACCATATATTTT. J is TRBJ1-3 and V is TRBV5-1, with D possibly matching TRBD1 (5 bases). CDR1 is SGHRS and CDR2 is YFSETQ in the germline V gene. With 6 bases removed from V and 1 base from J, the gap between germline ends came to 17 bases. The CDR3 consists of 16 residues.

The rearrangement uses TRBV5-4 and TRBJ1-1; 11 bases map to TRBD1. The CDR3 consists of 15 residues. CDR1 and CDR2 from the germline V gene are SGHNT and YYREEE (reference sequence). V shed 3 bases, J shed 5 bases, and the junction held 6 bases outside the gene matches. The CDR3 coding sequence is TGTGCCAGCAGCTCGTGGGGACAGGGGGGAACTGAAGCTTTCTTT. This sequence encodes CASSSWGQGGTEAFF.

This chain uses TRBV7-8 with TRBJ2-7, with TRBD1 as a possible D gene (6 bases). The V gene's germline CDR1 is SGHVS and CDR2 FQNEAQ. The CDR3 is made up of 17 amino acids. V gave up 4 bases and J gave up 2 bases, with 21 bases separating them. The CDR3 here is CASSSGTQRLIPYEQYF. CDR3 in DNA: TGTGCCAGCAGCTCTGGGACACAGCGGTTGATTCCCTACGAGCAGTACTTC.

A remark on this clone: The same CDR3 can be traced to other DNA sequences in this sample. The rearrangement joins TRBV28 to TRBJ1-2; D possibly corresponds to TRBD1 (5 bases). There are 12 residues in the CDR3. Trimming took off 3 bases at V and 8 bases at J, with 10 bases between the two ends. The germline gives CDR1 MDHEN, CDR2 SYDVKM. DNA for the CDR3: TGTGCCAGCAGTTTTAGGGGTTACGGCTACACCTTC. Translated, it gives CASSFRGYGYTF.

The V call is TRBV7-9, the J call TRBJ2-1; 11 bases are shared with TRBD1. The germline V gene has CDR1 SEHNR and CDR2 FQNEAQ (reference sequence). CDR3 length: 15 amino acids. Trimming cost V 4 bases and J 8 bases; bases outside gene matches: 7. For the CDR3, the DNA is TGTGCCAGCAGCTCACCGGGACAGGGGGTCTATGAGCAGTTCTTC. The encoded protein is CASSSPGQGVYEQFF.

The chain links TRBV5-1 to TRBJ1-6; the match to TRBD1 covers 9 bases. Germline-derived CDR1 and CDR2 are SGHRS and YFSETQ. V lost 0 bases to trimming and J lost 7 bases; unmatched junction nucleotides: 8. CDR3 size: 17 residues. The CDR3 is CASSLGGTGSGNSPLHF. CDR3 bases: TGCGCCAGCAGCTTGGGGGGGACAGGGAGTGGGAATTCACCCCTCCACTTT.

This chain joins TRBV4-1 and TRBJ1-3; possibly TRBD1 for D (5 bases). This CDR3 spans 17 amino acids. Germline values: CDR1 MGHRA, CDR2 YSYEKL. With 0 bases removed from V and 0 bases from J, the gap between germline ends came to 12 bases. DNA of the CDR3: TGCGCCAGCAGCCAAGAAGGGGCCATTCGCTCTGGAAACACCATATATTTT. Translating it yields CASSQEGAIRSGNTIYF.

The chain links TRBV5-5 to TRBJ2-3, with a weak D call TRBD2 (5 bases). The CDR3 totals 17 residues. V lost 1 base, J lost 4 bases, and 19 bases lay in between. Per germline, CDR1 SGHKS and CDR2 YYEKEE (reference sequence). CDR3 amino acids: CASSLHPSEGLADTQYF. DNA of the CDR3: TGTGCCAGCAGCTTGCACCCGTCTGAGGGCCTGGCAGATACGCAGTATTTT.

The chain links TRBV5-1 to TRBJ2-2, with D perhaps TRBD2 (6 bases). V was cut by 6 bases and J by 2 bases, with 11 bases left in between. CDR1 and CDR2 from the germline V gene are SGHRS and YFSETQ. CDR3 length: 14 amino acids. CDR3 amino acids: CASTPGLNTGELFF. DNA for the CDR3: TGCGCCAGCACCCCGGGACTCAACACCGGGGAGCTGTTTTTT.

The chain recombines TRBV19 with TRBJ1-3; D is unclear. Trimming stripped 2 bases from V and 0 bases from J, with 5 bases between. Germline V gene lookup returns CDR1 LNHDA and CDR2 SQIVND (reference sequence). This CDR3 is 14 amino acids long. The CDR3 DNA reads TGTGCCAGTAGTATAACCGGCTCTGGAAACACCATATATTTT. Amino acids: CASSITGSGNTIYF.

CDR3 amino acids: CASSLGILAGGRGEQYF. CDR3 nucleotide sequence: TGCGCCAGCAGCTTGGGAATCCTAGCGGGAGGGAGAGGGGAGCAGTACTTC. The chain employs TRBV5-1 and TRBJ2-7, with 12 positions matching TRBD2. The CDR3 consists of 17 residues. Germline V lookup: CDR1 SGHRS, CDR2 YFSETQ. Trimming at V came to 0 bases and at J to 7 bases, leaving 11 bases not matched to a gene.

The CDR3 bases are TGTGCCAGCAGCTCCCGGGACAATATACACAATGAGCAGTTCTTC. This gives the protein CASSSRDNIHNEQFF. The genes are TRBV5-6 and TRBJ2-1; possibly TRBD1 for D (6 bases). Trimming removed 3 bases from V and 5 bases from J, with 15 bases in between. Germline loops: CDR1 SGHDT, CDR2 YYEEEE. This CDR3 is 15 amino acids long.

The chain is built from TRBV18 and TRBJ2-1, with 7 bases that match TRBD2. CDR1 is KGHSH, CDR2 LQKENI, per germline. V gave up 3 bases and J gave up 16 bases; unmatched junction bases: 9. The CDR3 is made up of 12 amino acids. CDR3 coding DNA: TGTGCCAGCTCACCGGGGGGGGAGGAGCTTTTCTTC. Its translation: CASSPGGEELFF. Full variable domain (rest looked up from reference TRBV18 and TRBJ2-1): NAGVMQNPRHLVRRRGQEARLRCSPMKGHSHVYWYRQLPEEGLKFMVYLQKENIIDESGMPKERFSAEFPKEGPSILRIQQVVRGDSAAYFCASSPGGEELFFGPGTRLTVL.

J is TRBJ2-1 and V is TRBV9; TRBD1 matches at 12 bases. The length of the CDR3 is 16 residues. From germline, CDR1 is SGDLS and CDR2 YYNGEE. Trimming at V came to 0 bases and at J to 8 bases, leaving 6 bases not matched to a gene. The CDR3 nucleotides read TGTGCCAGCAGCGTAGCTTCCGGGACAGGGGGCTATGAGCAGTTCTTC. Encoded protein: CASSVASGTGGYEQFF.

The rearrangement joins TRBV6-5 to TRBJ1-2; D is unresolved. Trimming took off 7 bases at V and 0 bases at J, with 15 bases between the two ends. Germline CDR1 reads MNHEY; CDR2 reads SVGAGI. The CDR3 consists of 15 residues. This CDR3 reads CASTNYGEANYGYTF. In DNA form, the CDR3 reads TGTGCCAGCACCAACTACGGGGAAGCTAACTATGGCTACACCTTC.

The V gene is TRBV10-2, the J gene TRBJ2-1, with D possibly TRBD1 on 5 matching bases. There are 12 residues in the CDR3. Germline CDR1 WSHSY, CDR2 SAAADI. The germline V and J ends were trimmed by 0 bases and 14 bases, with 11 bases remaining between them. In DNA, the CDR3 is TGCGCCAGCAGTGAGTCAAACAGGCCGGAGTTCTTC. Translated, it gives CASSESNRPEFF.